The following is a T cell receptor beta chain sequence with its context. Its antigen is undetermined. A read error may explain this, as a much larger clone is one base away. The sample comes from a study of breast tumors, draining lymph nodes, adjacent tissues. The lymph nodes were axillary draining lymph nodes from breast cancer patients. Study results and caveats: That most tumor T cells come from lymph nodes remained unproven.

Germline CDR1 and CDR2: MNHNY and SVGAGI (reference sequence). The CDR3 extends over 14 amino acids. TCRdb reanalysed the multiplex PCR reads using MiXCR and keeps one entry per CDR3 protein. The table shows some 130,000 distinct CDR3 sequences, with 15% to 20% occurring only once. Sequenced: axillary lymph node tissue. The origin of this receptor is a female donor with breast cancer. Some clones in this sample may be carry-over from other donors' samples. This rearrangement joins TRBV6-6 to TRBJ2-2; D not certain. CDR3 nucleotides: TGTGCCAGCAGTTACCGGCAGAACGCCGGGGAGCTGTTTTTT. Encoded protein: CASSYRQNAGELFF.